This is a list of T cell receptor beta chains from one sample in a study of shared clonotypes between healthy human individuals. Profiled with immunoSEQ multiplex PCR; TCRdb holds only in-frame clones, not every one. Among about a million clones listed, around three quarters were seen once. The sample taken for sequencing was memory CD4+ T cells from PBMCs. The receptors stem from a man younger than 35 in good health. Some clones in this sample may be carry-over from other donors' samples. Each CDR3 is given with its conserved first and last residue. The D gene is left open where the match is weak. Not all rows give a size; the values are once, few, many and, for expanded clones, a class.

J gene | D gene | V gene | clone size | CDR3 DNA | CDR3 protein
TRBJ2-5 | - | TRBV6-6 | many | TGTGCCAGCAGTTACCGATCAGGGGGACTCCAAGAGACCCAGTACTTC | CASSYRSGGLQETQYF
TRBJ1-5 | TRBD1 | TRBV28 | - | TGTGCCAGCAGTTTAGTGAGAGGGGGCAGGGACAATCAGCCCCAGCATTTT | CASSLVRGGRDNQPQHF
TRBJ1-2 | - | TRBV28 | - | TGTGCCAGCAGTTCGTCATTTACCTCGGGGGGCTACACCTTC | CASSSSFTSGGYTF
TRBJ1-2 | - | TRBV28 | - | TGTGCCAGCAGTGGTCAGGGTTTTTACGGCGGCTACACCTTC | CASSGQGFYGGYTF
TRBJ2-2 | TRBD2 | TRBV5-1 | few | TGCGCCAGCAGCTTGACTAGCGGGGTGAACACCGGGGAGCTGTTTTTT | CASSLTSGVNTGELFF
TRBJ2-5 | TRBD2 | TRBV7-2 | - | TGTGCCAGCAGCCCGGGGATAGCGGGAGGCTCGGAGACCCAGTACTTC | CASSPGIAGGSETQYF
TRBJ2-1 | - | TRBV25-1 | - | TGTGCCAGCAGTCTGGGGGGCCGCTCCTACAATGAGCAGTTCTTC | CASSLGGRSYNEQFF
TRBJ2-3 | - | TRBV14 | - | TGTGCCAGCAGCGCAGGAGATACGCAGTATTTT | CASSAGDTQYF
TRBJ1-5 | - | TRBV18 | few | TGTGCCACCGGTGGAGTCAATCAGCCCCAGCATTTT | CATGGVNQPQHF
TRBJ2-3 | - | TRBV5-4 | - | TGTGCCAGCGGTTCCTCGGACTACTCCACAGATACGCAGTATTTT | CASGSSDYSTDTQYF
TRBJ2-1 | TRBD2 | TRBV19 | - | TGTGCCAGTAGTCGTACTAGCGGGAGGCGGGATGAGCAGTTCTTC | CASSRTSGRRDEQFF
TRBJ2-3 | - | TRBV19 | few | TGTGCCAGTAGTATAGCCTTGGACAGAGACCGCACAGATACGCAGTATTTT | CASSIALDRDRTDTQYF
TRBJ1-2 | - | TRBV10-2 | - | TGCGCCAGCAGTGGAGGGTCTCTAAGGGGCTACACCTTC | CASSGGSLRGYTF
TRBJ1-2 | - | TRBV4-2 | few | TGTGCCAGCAGCCCCGGTGGCTATGGCTACACCTTC | CASSPGGYGYTF